This TCR beta chain stems from a study of blood T cells in healthy people across ages. Isolation per sample recovered at least 6 million PBMCs. This clonotype was detected only a few times. PCR was performed a second time for about 6 to 12 cycles using a sample-barcoded 5' primer and a J-beta primer mix. Using its own MiXCR run on the 5' RACE reads, TCRdb lists one record per CDR3 protein. The table has fewer than 2,000,000 distinct CDR3 sequences, 35% to 50% seen once. V lost 2 bases and J lost 2, with 10 bases in between. Germline-derived CDR1 and CDR2 are MNHEY and SVGAGI. The CDR3 loop spans 15 amino acids.

The chain employs TRBV6-5 and TRBJ1-3; D is unresolved. The sequencing sample was made of blood. The source is a human donor in good health. CDR3 DNA sequence: TGTGCCAGCAGTTACGGGATGGAACCTGGAAACACCATATATTTT. It translates to CASSYGMEPGNTIYF.